This T cell receptor (beta chain) was profiled in a study of human T cells and chemical hapten exposure (dated by TCRdb to about 2021). Turning to the overall study: For sensitization, 2% DPC in acetone was applied to an approximately 2 cm by approximately 2 cm area of upper inner arm skin. For TCR sequencing, blood came from about 28 alopecia patients at anywhere from one to four time points (pre-sensitization, 2, 6 and 24 weeks). Peripheral blood TCR repertoire changes were tracked in vivo in alopecia patients during primary and secondary sensitization to the hapten diphenylcyclopropenone (DPC). Patch tests used Finn chambers with 0.01% DPC on the upper back, scored after 6 days by International Contact Dermatitis Research Group standards. Alopecia areata with under or over 50% scalp involvement, alopecia totalis and alopecia universalis were represented in the patient cohort, which was mostly female. Patients additionally received weekly therapeutic DPC doses to the scalp throughout the roughly 23-week study period. Libraries were pooled for sequencing, and per-sample TCR yields varied mainly because of small differences in library volumes within the pool. Blood samples were taken from patients before sensitization (week 0) and then at 2, 6 and about 24 weeks after DPC sensitization. What the study reported, not specific to this receptor: Expanded TCRs formed significantly more large CDR3 similarity clusters than pre-sensitization or healthy control sets, consistent with antigen-driven responses. All patients had alopecia, a presumed autoimmune disease, so their immune response might differ from that of healthy individuals. After repeated subsampling, the strength of the expansion versus patch-test correlation and the threshold at which it became significant changed. Patch test score was positively correlated with the number of PT1 expanded TCRs, with significance at thresholds 8, 16 and 32 but not at 4. DPC sensitization did not change the number of TCRs with a frequency above 1 in 1000, and there was no evidence of changes in global repertoire structure.

A note on this clonotype: Its antigen is currently not known. No per-base quality is available; no much larger clone lies one base away.

Library preparation used RACE. Instrument on record: NextSeq 500. During library preparation, unique molecular identifiers were attached to individual cDNA molecules so that TCRs could be counted quantitatively and reproducibly. Each blood RNA sample was used to sequence both TCR alpha and TCR beta chains. In the authors' own workflow: Samples had a median of 95,638 TCRs, with a range from about 20,000 to 690,600. V, J and CDR3 annotation of the TCR reads was performed with the Decombinator software suite. For PS versus PT1 abundance plots, all samples were subsampled to the same number of TCRs (28,000). TCRs were defined as expanded if absent before sensitization and observed at least eight times at the 2-week time point. TCRdb reprocessing: public reads trimmed at Q25 with fastp, clones called with MiXCR, in-frame beta chains kept. For every CDR3 protein sequence, its rows merge into one entry that carries the most common genes and DNA. TCRdb, not the original authors, processed these V and J calls. The sample has 74,000 or so distinct CDR3 sequences on record, 12% of them singletons. The ten top clones hold around 3.2% of the sample.

The CDR3 measures 15 amino acids from cysteine to phenylalanine. Only the CDR3 portion is preserved as DNA: 45 bases, with reading frame beginning at the first base. V is reduced by 0 bases and J by 2 bases, leaving a spacing of 14 bases between them. The CDR1 and CDR2 encoded by the germline V gene (reference sequence) are DFQATT and SNEGSKA. Sample time point, as interpreted from the label and publication: patch test 1, 2 weeks after DPC sensitization. The treatment or condition tag for this specimen amounts to: therapeutic diphenylcyclopropenone sensitization with weekly scalp DPC. At each patch-test visit, blood was drawn before the patch test was applied. Patients were considered eligible if aged 18 to 70, diagnosed with alopecia and deemed suitable for DPC therapy, and patients were excluded if pregnant. Total RNA was extracted from unfractionated whole blood that had been collected in Tempus Blood RNA tubes.

The chain is made from TRBV20-1 and TRBJ2-7, and perhaps TRBD1 as D gene, on 6 matching bases. Sequencing was performed on whole blood, taken in connection with sensitization to the hapten diphenylcyclopropenone (DPC). This clonotype originated in an older woman with alopecia areata. Some clones in this sample may be carry-over from other donors' samples. The bases read TGCAGTGCTAGAGATAGCAAGGGGGTAGCCTACGAGCAGTACTTC. It is translated as CSARDSKGVAYEQYF.